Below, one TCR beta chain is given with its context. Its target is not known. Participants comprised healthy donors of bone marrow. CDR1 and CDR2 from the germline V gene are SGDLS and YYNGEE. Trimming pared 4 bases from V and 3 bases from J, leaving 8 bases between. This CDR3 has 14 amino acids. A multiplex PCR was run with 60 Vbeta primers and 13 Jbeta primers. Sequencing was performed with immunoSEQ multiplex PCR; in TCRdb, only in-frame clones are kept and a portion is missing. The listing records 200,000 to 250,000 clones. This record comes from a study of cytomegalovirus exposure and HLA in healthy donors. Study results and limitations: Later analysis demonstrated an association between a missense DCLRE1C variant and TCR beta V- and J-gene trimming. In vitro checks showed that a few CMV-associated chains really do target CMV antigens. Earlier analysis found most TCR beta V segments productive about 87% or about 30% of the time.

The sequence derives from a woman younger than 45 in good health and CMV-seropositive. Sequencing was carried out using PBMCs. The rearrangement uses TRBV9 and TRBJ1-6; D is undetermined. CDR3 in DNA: TGTGCCAGCAGCTTCCGGGACTATAATTCACCCCTCCACTTT. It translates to CASSFRDYNSPLHF. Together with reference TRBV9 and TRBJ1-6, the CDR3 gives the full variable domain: DSGVTQTPKHLITATGQRVTLRCSPRSGDLSVYWYQQSLDQGLQFLIQYYNGEERAKGNILERFSAQQFPDLHSELNLSSLELGDSALYFCASSFRDYNSPLHFGNGTRLTVT.